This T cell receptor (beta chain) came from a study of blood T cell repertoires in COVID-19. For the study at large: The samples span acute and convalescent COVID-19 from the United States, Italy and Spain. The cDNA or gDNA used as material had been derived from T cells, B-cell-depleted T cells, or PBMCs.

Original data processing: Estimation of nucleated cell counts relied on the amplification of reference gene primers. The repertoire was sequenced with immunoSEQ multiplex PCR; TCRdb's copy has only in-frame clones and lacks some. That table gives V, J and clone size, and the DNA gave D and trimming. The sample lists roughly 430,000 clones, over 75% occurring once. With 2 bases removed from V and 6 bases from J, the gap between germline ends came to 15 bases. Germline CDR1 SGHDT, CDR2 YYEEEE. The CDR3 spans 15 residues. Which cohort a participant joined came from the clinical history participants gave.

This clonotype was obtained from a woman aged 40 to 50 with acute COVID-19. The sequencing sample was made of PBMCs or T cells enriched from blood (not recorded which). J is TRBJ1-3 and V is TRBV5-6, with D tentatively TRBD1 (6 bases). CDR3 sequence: CASSFTGQGENTIYF. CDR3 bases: TGTGCCAGCAGCTTTACAGGGCAGGGAGAAAACACCATATATTTT.